These T cell receptor beta chains were read from a single sample in a study of shared clonotypes between healthy human individuals. Produced via immunoSEQ multiplex PCR; TCRdb's table is partial and in-frame only. In the table there are under 600,000 clones, about 96% of which are singletons. Sequenced input: naive CD4+ T cells sorted from blood. The receptors come from a woman aged 25 to 39 in good health. CDR3s include the opening cysteine and the closing phenylalanine or tryptophan. A D gene is named only where the DNA matches it firmly. Part of the rows lack a size; the others show once, few, many or a class for expanded clones.

TRBV28	TRBJ1-1	.	.	TGTGCCAGCAGGATACAGCCGAATGAAGCTTTCTTT	CASRIQPNEAFF
TRBV21-1	TRBJ1-1	.	.	TGTGCCAGCAGCCTACAGAACACTGAAGCTTTCTTT	CASSLQNTEAFF
TRBV19	TRBJ1-1	.	TRBD1	TGTGCCAGTAGTAGGGGGACAGGGGGCATGACGGCTGAAGCTTTCTTT	CASSRGTGGMTAEAFF
TRBV11-3	TRBJ2-1	.	TRBD2	TGTGCCAGCAGGAGAGCGGGAGATCTATATGAGCAGTTCTTC	CASRRAGDLYEQFF
TRBV7-2	TRBJ1-1	.	.	TGTGCCAGCAGTTACCCGAGGCAGAACACTGAAGCTTTCTTT	CASSYPRQNTEAFF
TRBV12-5	TRBJ2-7	.	.	TGTGCTAGTAGTCCCGACCGCTCCTACGAGCAGTACTTC	CASSPDRSYEQYF
TRBV27	TRBJ2-2	.	TRBD2	TGTGCCAGCAGTCGCAAGGGGACTAGCGGAATATGGGGTTCCGGGGAGCTGTTTTTT	CASSRKGTSGIWGSGELFF
TRBV5-8	TRBJ2-5	.	TRBD2	TGTGCCAGCAGCCTCCTACCGGGACTAGCGCGGAAGGGAGAGACCCAGTACTTC	CASSLLPGLARKGETQYF
TRBV28	TRBJ2-7	.	.	TGTGCTTCACAACAACTTCTCCCCTACGAGCAGTACTTC	CASQQLLPYEQYF
TRBV7-9	TRBJ2-1	.	TRBD1	TGTGCCAGCAGCCACGACAGGACAGGGCACAATGAGCAGTTCTTC	CASSHDRTGHNEQFF
TRBV25-1	TRBJ2-6	.	.	TGTGCCAGCAGTGATCCCCGCTCTGGGGCCAACGTCCTGACTTTC	CASSDPRSGANVLTF
TRBV5-4	TRBJ1-1	.	.	TGTGCCAGCAGCTTGGAAGAAATGGCTGAAGCTTTCTTT	CASSLEEMAEAFF
TRBV5-6	TRBJ2-1	once	TRBD2	TGTGCCAGCAGCTTGTACGGGATAGCGGGAGATAATGAGCAGTTCTTC	CASSLYGIAGDNEQFF
TRBV10-1	TRBJ2-7	.	.	TGCGCCAGCAGTTCGGGTGGCGGTGAGCAGTACTTC	CASSSGGGEQYF
TRBV10-3	TRBJ2-1	once	TRBD2	TGTGCCATCAAGGCTAGCGGGAGCTACGATGAGCAGTTCTTC	CAIKASGSYDEQFF
TRBV11-2	TRBJ2-7	.	.	TGTGCCAGCAGCTTAGATTCGGTCTCCTACGAGCAGTACTTC	CASSLDSVSYEQYF
TRBV18	TRBJ2-6	.	.	TGTGCCAGCTCACCACCGGGTGGTCAGTTCTTCTCTGGGGCCAACGTCCTGACTTTC	CASSPPGGQFFSGANVLTF
TRBV11-2	TRBJ2-3	.	.	TGTGCCAGCTCGGCCTCCTATGGTTCAGATACGCAGTATTTT	CASSASYGSDTQYF
TRBV30	TRBJ1-1	.	.	TGTGCCTGGAGTGTAGGTACAGGGAGTGAAGCTTTCTTT	CAWSVGTGSEAFF
TRBV12-1	TRBJ2-6	.	.	TGTGCCAGCAGCATAGGACAAAGTCGGGCCAACGTCCTGACTTTC	CASSIGQSRANVLTF
TRBV21-1	TRBJ1-5	.	.	TGTGCCAGCAGCCCCAGAGGGCGCCGACAGCCCCAGCATTTT	CASSPRGRRQPQHF
TRBV15	TRBJ2-2	.	.	TGTGCCACCAGCAGAGATAACGGTGCCGGGGAGCTGTTTTTT	CATSRDNGAGELFF